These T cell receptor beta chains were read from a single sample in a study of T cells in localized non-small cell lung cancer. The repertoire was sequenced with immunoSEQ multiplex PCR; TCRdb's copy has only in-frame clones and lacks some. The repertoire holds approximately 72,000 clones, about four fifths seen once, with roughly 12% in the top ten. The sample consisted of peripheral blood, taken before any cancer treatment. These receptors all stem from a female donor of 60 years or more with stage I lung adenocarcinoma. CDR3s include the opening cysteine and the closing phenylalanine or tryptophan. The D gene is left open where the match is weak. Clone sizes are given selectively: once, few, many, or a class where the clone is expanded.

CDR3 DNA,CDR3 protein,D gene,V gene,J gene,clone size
TGTGCCAGCAGTGAACCCGCCAATGAGCAGTTCTTC,CASSEPANEQFF,NA,TRBV25-1,TRBJ2-1,NA
TGTGCCAGCAGCCCACAGATCTCGAGGACAGGGGGCTACGAGCAGTACTTC,CASSPQISRTGGYEQYF,TRBD1,TRBV5-5,TRBJ2-7,NA
TGTGCCAGAAGCTTTCCCGGGGGGATCGACCACTTCTCCTACAATGAGCAGTTCTTC,CARSFPGGIDHFSYNEQFF,TRBD2,TRBV5-3,TRBJ2-1,NA
TGCGCCAGCAGCTTGGCACTCACCTCCTACGAGCAGTACTTC,CASSLALTSYEQYF,NA,TRBV5-1,TRBJ2-7,NA
TGTGCCAGCAGTTACAGGGAGACCCAGTACTTC,CASSYRETQYF,NA,TRBV6-6,TRBJ2-5,NA
TGTGCCACCAGCAGAGATGCCCGGGCAGGGGGAGGAACTAATGAAAAACTGTTTTTT,CATSRDARAGGGTNEKLFF,TRBD1,TRBV15,TRBJ1-4,NA
TGTGCCAGCAGTGCGGGAGGAAGGTTCAATGAGCAGTTCTTC,CASSAGGRFNEQFF,TRBD2,TRBV5-5,TRBJ2-1,NA
TGTGCCAGCAGCTATGGTCGGGGGAACACCGGGGAGCTGTTTTTT,CASSYGRGNTGELFF,NA,TRBV6-5,TRBJ2-2,NA
TGTGCCAGTATGTGGAAGGGGGCAGCTAATCAGCCCCAGCATTTT,CASMWKGAANQPQHF,TRBD1,TRBV19,TRBJ1-5,NA
TGTGCCAGCTCACCTGAGACAGACTATGGCTACACCTTC,CASSPETDYGYTF,NA,TRBV18,TRBJ1-2,NA
TGTGCCAGCAGCCGAGTTTCCGGGACAGGGTCCTACGAGCAGTACTTC,CASSRVSGTGSYEQYF,TRBD1,TRBV11-2,TRBJ2-7,NA
TGTGCCATCAGAGAATTAGGCTACGAGCAGTACTTC,CAIRELGYEQYF,NA,TRBV10-3,TRBJ2-7,NA
TGTGCCAGCAGTTACGGGACAGGGGGCGACCTCTATGGCTACACCTTC,CASSYGTGGDLYGYTF,TRBD1,TRBV6-6,TRBJ1-2,NA
TGCGCCAGCAGCCCCTCGGACAGTATCAATTCACCCCTCCACTTT,CASSPSDSINSPLHF,NA,TRBV5-1,TRBJ1-6,NA
TGTGCCAGCAGGGCTCCTCCCGGGACTAGCGGAGCCCAGTCTGGGGCCAACGTCCTGACTTTC,CASRAPPGTSGAQSGANVLTF,TRBD2,TRBV2,TRBJ2-6,NA
TGTGCCACCAGCAGAGGGACAGGGGCCTTTAACGAGCAGTACTTC,CATSRGTGAFNEQYF,TRBD1,TRBV15,TRBJ2-7,NA
TGTGCCACCAGCAGAGATCCCGGAAAACAAGAGACCCAGTACTTC,CATSRDPGKQETQYF,NA,TRBV15,TRBJ2-5,NA
TGCGCCAGCAGTTGGGATTTTAGTGGCTACACCTTC,CASSWDFSGYTF,NA,TRBV10-2,TRBJ1-2,NA
TGCAGCGCGACTAGCGGGGGGTTGATTGAGACCCAGTACTTC,CSATSGGLIETQYF,TRBD2,TRBV29-1,TRBJ2-5,NA
TGTGCCAGCAGTGAAAGGGTCGCGGGATCGCCCAATGAGCAGTTCTTC,CASSERVAGSPNEQFF,NA,TRBV6-1,TRBJ2-1,NA
TGTGCCAGCAGCGACGGACAGCTTAATGAAAAACTGTTTTTT,CASSDGQLNEKLFF,NA,TRBV5-8,TRBJ1-4,NA
TGCAGCGTTCGGGACAGGGCCAACTATGGCTACACCTTC,CSVRDRANYGYTF,TRBD1,TRBV29-1,TRBJ1-2,few
TGTGCCAGCCAATACTCTGGGGCCAACGTCCTGACTTTC,CASQYSGANVLTF,NA,TRBV28,TRBJ2-6,NA
TGCAGCGTTGAAGCCATGGGACAGGCTCCCGGCTACACCTTC,CSVEAMGQAPGYTF,TRBD1,TRBV29-1,TRBJ1-2,NA
TGTGCCAGCAGTTACTCGGGGACAGGGGTCAAAAAACTGTTTTTT,CASSYSGTGVKKLFF,TRBD1,TRBV6-6,TRBJ1-4,once
TGCGCCAGCAGCTCCCGGGACCGAGGGACCCAGTACTTC,CASSSRDRGTQYF,NA,TRBV4-1,TRBJ2-5,few
TGTGCCAGCTCACCACCATCGCAGCCCGAGCAGTACTTC,CASSPPSQPEQYF,NA,TRBV18,TRBJ2-7,NA
TGTGCCAGCAGCGTAGTTTCGTCCACCGGGGAGCTGTTTTTT,CASSVVSSTGELFF,NA,TRBV9,TRBJ2-2,NA
TGTGCCACAGGACAAGGTGGAAACACCATATATTTT,CATGQGGNTIYF,NA,TRBV7-3,TRBJ1-3,NA
TGTGCCAGCAGCCCGGGGGGTAGCGGGAGGGCCACAGATACGCAGTATTTT,CASSPGGSGRATDTQYF,TRBD2,TRBV7-9,TRBJ2-3,NA
TGTGCCAGCAGTCGAGGTATAGTCACCGCTGAAGCTTTCTTT,CASSRGIVTAEAFF,NA,TRBV6-6,TRBJ1-1,NA
TGTGCCAGCAGGGACCAAGGGACACCCTACGAGCAGTACTTC,CASRDQGTPYEQYF,NA,TRBV6-5,TRBJ2-7,NA
TGTGCCTGGAGTACCCAAGACAATCAGCCCCAGCATTTT,CAWSTQDNQPQHF,NA,TRBV30,TRBJ1-5,NA
TGTGCCAGCAGCTTACTATCCTTCGGGGGGGGGCGTCGCAATCAGCCCCAGCATTTT,CASSLLSFGGGRRNQPQHF,NA,TRBV7-8,TRBJ1-5,NA
TGTGCCAGCAGTGAAACAGCTCGAGGCTCCTATAATTCACCCCTCCACTTT,CASSETARGSYNSPLHF,NA,TRBV2,TRBJ1-6,NA
TGTGCCAGCAGCTCCGGGACAGAACAAGAGACCCAGTACTTC,CASSSGTEQETQYF,TRBD1,TRBV11-2,TRBJ2-5,NA
TGTGCCAGCTCACTACGGACAGGGGCTATAACCTACGAGCAGTACTTC,CASSLRTGAITYEQYF,TRBD1,TRBV18,TRBJ2-7,NA
TGTGCCAGCAGTGATGGCGGACAGAGAACGACTAGCAATCAGCCCCAGCATTTT,CASSDGGQRTTSNQPQHF,NA,TRBV2,TRBJ1-5,NA
TGTGCCAGCAGCAAACCGGGACAGGGTTACAATGAGCAGTTCTTC,CASSKPGQGYNEQFF,TRBD1,TRBV7-8,TRBJ2-1,NA
TGTGCCAGCAGCTTACGTGCGGGAGTGGGGAGAACAGATACGCAGTATTTT,CASSLRAGVGRTDTQYF,TRBD2,TRBV11-2,TRBJ2-3,once
TGTGCCAGCAGTGAATATTCCCTGCGGGGCAACTACGAGCAGTACTTC,CASSEYSLRGNYEQYF,NA,TRBV25-1,TRBJ2-7,few
TGTGCACCAATCCTCGGACAGGGGGCTATTCTTCGAGCAACTAATGAAAAACTGTTTTTT,CAPILGQGAILRATNEKLFF,TRBD1,TRBV19,TRBJ1-4,NA
TGTGCCAGCAGTTCCCCAACAGGGAGCACTGAAGCTTTCTTT,CASSSPTGSTEAFF,NA,TRBV6-6,TRBJ1-1,NA
TGTGCCAGTAGTCCCCAGGGGCTTGAAGCTTTCTTT,CASSPQGLEAFF,NA,TRBV19,TRBJ1-1,NA
TGTGCCAGCAGTGAAGATCTAAGCTCCCCTGAAGCTTTCTTT,CASSEDLSSPEAFF,NA,TRBV6-1,TRBJ1-1,once
TGTGCCAGCAGCCAAGCTTACTCACCATCGGGGGAGCTGTTTTTT,CASSQAYSPSGELFF,NA,TRBV4-2,TRBJ2-2,few
TGTGCCAGCAGCCCACTAGCGGGAATGGAGACCCAGTACTTC,CASSPLAGMETQYF,TRBD2,TRBV11-2,TRBJ2-5,NA
TGTGCCAGCAGCTTAGGGGACTCGGCAAGGGGCTACACCTTC,CASSLGDSARGYTF,NA,TRBV5-4,TRBJ1-2,NA
TGTGCCAGCAGGCGGGGGAGCGAACGCACAGATACGCAGTATTTT,CASRRGSERTDTQYF,TRBD2,TRBV14,TRBJ2-3,NA
TGTGCCAGCAGCCCCAGGGGGCTTAGCAATCAGCCCCAGCATTTT,CASSPRGLSNQPQHF,TRBD1,TRBV7-8,TRBJ1-5,NA